The text below deals with one T cell receptor beta chain. What it binds is not known. Using its own MiXCR run on the RT-PCR reads, TCRdb lists one record per CDR3 protein. Among 590,000 or so distinct CDR3 sequences, 12% to 15% were seen once, and the ten largest hold less than 8.5%. From germline, CDR1 is MNHNS and CDR2 SASEGT. CDR3 length: 15 amino acids. Trimming cost V 8 bases and J 0 bases, with 14 bases left between them. These data originate in a study of response to subunit inactivated influenza vaccine. The study's findings and limits: Few new T cells, the authors suggested, are recruited by each seasonal influenza vaccination.

This rearrangement joins TRBV6-1 to TRBJ1-5; D call uncertain. This TCR derives from a man aged 50 to 59 who received an inactivated influenza vaccine. The specimen comprised PBMCs from blood, sampled less than 15 days before vaccination. The CDR3: CASLGLRDSNQPQHF. The CDR3 DNA reads TGTGCCAGCCTTGGACTGCGCGATAGCAATCAGCCCCAGCATTTT.